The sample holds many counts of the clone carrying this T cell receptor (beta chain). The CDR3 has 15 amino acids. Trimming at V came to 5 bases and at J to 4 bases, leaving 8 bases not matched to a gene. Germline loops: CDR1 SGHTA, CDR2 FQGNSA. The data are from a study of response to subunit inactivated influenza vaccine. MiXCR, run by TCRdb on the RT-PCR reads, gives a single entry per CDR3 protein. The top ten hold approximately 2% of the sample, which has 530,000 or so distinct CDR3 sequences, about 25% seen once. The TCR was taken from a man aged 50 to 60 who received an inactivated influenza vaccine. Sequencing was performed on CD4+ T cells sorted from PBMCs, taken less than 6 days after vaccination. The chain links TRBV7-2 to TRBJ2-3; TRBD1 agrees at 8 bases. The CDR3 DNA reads TGTGCCAGCAGCGGCGGCAGGGGGCGCCCAGATACGCAGTATTTT. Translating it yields CASSGGRGRPDTQYF. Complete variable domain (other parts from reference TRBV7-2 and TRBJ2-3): GAGVSQSPSNKVTEKGKDVELRCDPISGHTALYWYRQSLGQGLEFLIYFQGNSAPDKSGLPSDRFSAERTGGSVSTLTIQRTQQEDSAVYLCASSGGRGRPDTQYFGPGTRLTVL.